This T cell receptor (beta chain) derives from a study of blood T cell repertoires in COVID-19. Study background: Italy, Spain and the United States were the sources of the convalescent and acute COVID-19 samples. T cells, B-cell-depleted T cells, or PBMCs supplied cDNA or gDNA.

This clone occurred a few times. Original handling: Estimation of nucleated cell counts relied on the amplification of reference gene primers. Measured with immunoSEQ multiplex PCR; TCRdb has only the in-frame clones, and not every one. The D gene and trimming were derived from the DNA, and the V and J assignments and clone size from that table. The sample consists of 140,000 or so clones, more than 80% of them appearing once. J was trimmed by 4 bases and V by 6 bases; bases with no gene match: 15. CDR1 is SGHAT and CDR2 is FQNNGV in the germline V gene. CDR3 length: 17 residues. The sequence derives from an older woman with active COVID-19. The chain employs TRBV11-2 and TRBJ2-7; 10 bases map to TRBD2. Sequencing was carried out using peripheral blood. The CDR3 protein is CASRTSPTGTSAYEQYF. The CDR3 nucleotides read TGTGCCAGCAGGACTTCACCGACCGGGACTAGCGCTTACGAGCAGTACTTC.